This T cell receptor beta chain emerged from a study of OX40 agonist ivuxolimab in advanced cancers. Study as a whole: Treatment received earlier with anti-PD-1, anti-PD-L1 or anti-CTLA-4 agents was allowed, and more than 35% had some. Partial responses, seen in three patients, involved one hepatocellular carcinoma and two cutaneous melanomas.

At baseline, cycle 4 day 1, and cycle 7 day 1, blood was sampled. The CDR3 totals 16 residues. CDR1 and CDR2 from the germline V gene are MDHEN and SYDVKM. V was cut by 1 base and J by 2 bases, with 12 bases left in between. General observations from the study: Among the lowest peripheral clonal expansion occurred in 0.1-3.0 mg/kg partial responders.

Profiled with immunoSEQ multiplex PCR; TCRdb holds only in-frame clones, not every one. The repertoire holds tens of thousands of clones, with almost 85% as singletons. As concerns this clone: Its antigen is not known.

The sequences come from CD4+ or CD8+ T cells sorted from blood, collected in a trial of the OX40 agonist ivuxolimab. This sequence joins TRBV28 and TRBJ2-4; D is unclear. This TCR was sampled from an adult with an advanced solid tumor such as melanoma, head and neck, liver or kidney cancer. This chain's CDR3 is CASSLSGLGPKNIQYF. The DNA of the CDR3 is TGTGCCAGCAGTTTATCCGGGCTAGGTCCCAAAAACATTCAGTACTTC.